This T cell receptor (beta chain) is drawn from a study of cytomegalovirus exposure and HLA in healthy donors. Measured with immunoSEQ multiplex PCR; TCRdb has only the in-frame clones, and not every one. The sample shows 150,000 to 200,000 clones, about 89% of them seen only once. This CDR3 spans 15 amino acids. Per the germline V gene, CDR1 is SGHAT and CDR2 is FQNNGV. Unmatched junction bases numbered 8, after V lost 5 bases and J lost 2 bases. The chain links TRBV11-2 to TRBJ2-7, with 8 bases that match TRBD1. This receptor was obtained from a man younger than 30 in good health and CMV-seropositive. Material for sequencing was PBMCs. The CDR3 DNA reads as TGTGCCAGCAGCGCGGGCGGGACAGGAACCTACGAGCAGTACTTC. It translates to CASSAGGTGTYEQYF.